This TCR beta chain is from a study of blood T cell repertoires in COVID-19. Produced via immunoSEQ multiplex PCR; TCRdb's table is partial and in-frame only. The table records hundreds of thousands of clones, under 95% of them present only once. The CDR3 covers 15 residues. Germline-derived CDR1 and CDR2 are MNHEY and SVGAGI. The V and J ends lost 5 bases and 1 base respectively, with 14 bases between them. V and J are TRBV6-5 and TRBJ1-2, with D possibly matching TRBD1 (6 bases). The clonotype originates from a man between 60 and 70 years old who had recovered from COVID-19. The specimen was PBMCs or T cells enriched from blood (not recorded which). The CDR3 loop is CASSPGTRFNYGYTF. The CDR3 nucleotides are TGTGCCAGCAGTCCCGGGACACGATTTAACTATGGCTACACCTTC.